These 26 T cell receptor beta chains were all obtained from the same sample, sequenced in a study of shared clonotypes between healthy human individuals (dated by TCRdb to the early 2020s). The method was the immunoSEQ multiplex PCR assay. In its TCRdb copy, this immuneACCESS table keeps in-frame sequences only and misses some clones. Where compared with another copy, unresolved V genes explain less than half of these, and the others have no known cause. The sample table records roughly 1 million clones; about 76% of these occur just once. The leading ten clones occupy approximately 1.5% of the sample. The sequencing input was memory CD4+ T cells sorted from blood. The label giving this sample's cell subset or site can be read as: CD45RA-negative fraction. The receptors were sampled from a young man in good health.

The chain joins TRBV5-1 to TRBJ2-6; weak D call: TRBD1 (5 bases). The germline gives CDR1 SGHRS, CDR2 YFSETQ. Deletions cut 4 bases from V and 0 bases from J, with 8 bases between. This CDR3 comprises 15 residues. The CDR3 nucleotides are TGCGCCAGCAGCGTCGACAGCTCTGGGGCCAACGTCCTGACTTTC. Encoded protein: CASSVDSSGANVLTF.

To note about this clone: Within the sample, other DNA sequences also encode this same CDR3. The CDR3 nucleotides are TGTGCCAGCAGTGTGGGGGGACAAGAGACCCAGTACTTC. It is translated as CASSVGGQETQYF. The chain joins TRBV6-1 to TRBJ2-5; a weak D match, TRBD2 (6 bases). Germline V gives CDR1 MNHNS, CDR2 SASEGT. This CDR3 has 13 residues. The V end was cut by 4 bases, the J end by 2 bases, with 8 bases between.

This chain uses TRBV5-4 with TRBJ2-3; 14 bases match TRBD2. Germline V lookup: CDR1 SGHNT, CDR2 YYREEE (reference sequence). V trimming: 3 bases; J trimming: 2 bases; junction bases outside the gene matches: 5. The CDR3 consists of 17 residues. The CDR3: CASSSGLAGVHTDTQYF. CDR3 nucleotide sequence: TGTGCCAGCAGCTCGGGACTAGCGGGGGTCCACACAGATACGCAGTATTTT.

The chain links TRBV6-6 to TRBJ2-7; D is possibly TRBD2 (5 bases). The germline V gene encodes CDR1 MNHNY and CDR2 SVGAGI (reference sequence). Trimming cost V 4 bases and J 4 bases, with 8 bases left between them. The CDR3 is 12 residues long. The chain's CDR3 is CASSFEGYEQYF. CDR3 DNA sequence: TGTGCCAGCAGTTTCGAGGGTTACGAGCAGTACTTC.

This clone was observed once. This CDR3 is also generated by other DNA sequences in the sample. V is TRBV7-9 and J is TRBJ1-2, with a tentative D call TRBD1 (6 bases). Germline V lookup: CDR1 SEHNR, CDR2 FQNEAQ (reference sequence). This CDR3 has 13 residues. Trimming shortened V by 6 bases and J by 4 bases, and 12 bases separated the two germline ends. CDR3 in amino acids: CASSPDRSYGYTF. The CDR3 nucleotides are TGTGCCAGCAGTCCGGACAGATCCTATGGCTACACCTTC.

The chain is built from TRBV12-5 and TRBJ2-7; D is unresolved. Germline assignment: CDR1 LGHNT and CDR2 FRNRAP. The CDR3 loop spans 16 amino acids. V shed 0 bases and J shed 1 base, with 13 bases lying between them. CDR3 DNA sequence: TGTGCTAGTGGTTTGGTACTGGCGACGGATTCCTACGAGCAGTACTTC. This codes for CASGLVLATDSYEQYF.

The chain is built from TRBV12-2 and TRBJ1-1. TRBV12-2 is a documented pseudogene. The CDR3 has 16 residues. DNA of the CDR3: TGTGCAAGTCGCACTCCTAGGGACGGGTTGAACACTGAAGCTTTCTTT. This sequence encodes CASRTPRDGLNTEAFF.

On this clone: Other DNA sequences within the sample encode an identical CDR3. The V and J genes are TRBV6-1 and TRBJ1-4, with TRBD1 matching over 9 bases. V lost 3 bases and J lost 7; bases outside the gene matches: 6. Germline V lookup: CDR1 MNHNS, CDR2 SASEGT. The CDR3 consists of 15 residues. CDR3 residues: CASSDPGQGSEKLFF. The CDR3 DNA reads TGTGCCAGCAGTGACCCGGGACAGGGCAGTGAAAAACTGTTTTTT.

The CDR3 coding sequence is TGCGCCAGCAGCCCTACTAGCGGGGAAGAGACCCAGTACTTC. This sequence encodes CASSPTSGEETQYF. The chain carries TRBV5-1 and TRBJ2-5, with TRBD2 matching over 10 bases. The CDR3 loop spans 14 amino acids. Unmatched junction bases numbered 3, after V lost 4 bases and J lost 3 bases. The germline V gene has CDR1 SGHRS and CDR2 YFSETQ.

Only one count was recorded for this clone. The chain combines TRBV11-2 with TRBJ1-1, with D perhaps TRBD1 (5 bases). The V gene lost 3 bases and the J gene lost 5 bases, with 13 bases spanning the gap. Germline CDR1 SGHAT, CDR2 FQNNGV. The CDR3 is made up of 14 amino acids. The CDR3 DNA reads as TGTGCCAGCAGCTTTGCGGGGGTCCGGACTGAAGCTTTCTTT. This gives the protein CASSFAGVRTEAFF.

The V call is TRBV6-5, the J call TRBJ2-1, with a tentative D call TRBD2 (5 bases). V was pared by 6 bases and J by 7 bases, with 16 bases between. CDR1 is MNHEY and CDR2 is SVGAGI in the germline V gene. CDR3 length: 14 residues. The CDR3 reads CASSGSGFRNEQFF. DNA for the CDR3: TGTGCCAGCAGCGGCTCGGGGTTTAGGAATGAGCAGTTCTTC.

This chain links TRBV6-5 with TRBJ2-7; 10 nucleotides match TRBD1. V lost 2 bases and J lost 3; bases outside the gene matches: 4. The length of the CDR3 is 15 residues. From germline, CDR1 is MNHEY and CDR2 SVGAGI. CDR3 amino acids: CASSYRRTGGYEQYF. The CDR3 bases are TGTGCCAGCAGTTACCGGAGGACAGGGGGCTACGAGCAGTACTTC.

This chain connects TRBV18 to TRBJ1-5; 7 bases are shared with TRBD1. CDR3 length: 16 residues. After removal of 3 bases from V and 4 bases from J, the junction contained 9 bases not matched to a gene. Germline CDR1 KGHSH, CDR2 LQKENI. CDR3 DNA sequence: TGTGCCAGCTCACCGGGGACAGCAGATCTTAATCAGCCCCAGCATTTT. This encodes CASSPGTADLNQPQHF.

There are a few counts of this clone. The chain has TRBV7-2 and TRBJ1-1, with TRBD1 matching 7 bases. This CDR3 region has 14 residues. The V and J ends lost 5 bases and 4 bases, in that order; junction bases with no gene match: 7. Looked up from germline, CDR1 is SGHTA and CDR2 is FQGNSA. The CDR3 DNA reads as TGTGCCAGCAGCATACAGACAGGGAGCACTGAAGCTTTCTTT. Amino acids: CASSIQTGSTEAFF.

The J gene is TRBJ1-1, the V gene TRBV10-3, with 7 bases matching TRBD1. Trimming cost V 6 bases and J 6 bases; bases outside gene matches: 10. In germline, CDR1 is ENHRY, CDR2 SYGVKD. The CDR3 contains 14 residues. CDR3 in amino acids: CAISTGQRNAEAFF. The CDR3 region has the DNA TGTGCCATCAGCACGGGACAGAGAAATGCTGAAGCTTTCTTT.

CDR3 nucleotides: TGTGCCAGTACATCTAGCGGGAGTCCCGAGCAGTACTTC. Its protein product is CASTSSGSPEQYF. The V call is TRBV2, the J call TRBJ2-7; 10 bases map to TRBD2. V was clipped by 9 bases and J by 6 bases; unmatched bases: 8. This CDR3 is built from 13 residues. The V gene's germline CDR1 is SNHLY and CDR2 FYNNEI.

The V gene is TRBV6-5, the J gene TRBJ2-7, with D perhaps matching TRBD1 (5 bases). Trimming removed 5 bases from V and 7 bases from J, with 15 bases in between. Germline V lookup: CDR1 MNHEY, CDR2 SVGAGI. The CDR3 consists of 13 residues. CDR3 loop: CASSRAGKGEQYF. As DNA, the CDR3 is TGTGCCAGCAGTCGGGCAGGGAAGGGAGAGCAGTACTTC.

This clone appeared once. The rearrangement joins TRBV18 to TRBJ2-1; TRBD2 matches 7 bases. After removal of 6 bases from V and 3 bases from J, the junction contained 8 bases not matched to a gene. The CDR3 extends over 15 amino acids. The germline V gene has CDR1 KGHSH and CDR2 LQKENI. The CDR3 loop is CASSLTAGDYNEQFF. The DNA for the CDR3 is TGTGCCAGCTCCCTGACGGCGGGGGACTACAATGAGCAGTTCTTC.

This clone was detected only a few times. V and J are TRBV7-3 and TRBJ1-1; the D gene is possibly TRBD1 (5 bases). This CDR3 region has 17 residues. Germline V gene lookup returns CDR1 SGHTA and CDR2 FQGTGA. Trimming cost V 1 base and J 5 bases, with 20 bases left between them. CDR3 amino acids: CASSLNPGGADGTEAFF. The CDR3 nucleotides are TGTGCCAGCAGCTTAAATCCTGGCGGGGCAGATGGGACTGAAGCTTTCTTT.

The chain couples TRBV30 to TRBJ2-1; 11 nucleotides align to TRBD2. Losses at the gene ends were 4 bases for V and 6 bases for J; bases not matched to a gene: 5. This CDR3 is 14 amino acids long. Per germline, CDR1 GTSNPN and CDR2 SVGIG (reference sequence). The CDR3 here is CAWTTSGGTNEQFF. The CDR3 coding sequence is TGTGCCTGGACCACTAGCGGGGGTACCAATGAGCAGTTCTTC.

This chain links TRBV7-3 with TRBJ2-5, with D perhaps being TRBD1 or TRBD2 (6 bases each). Trimming removed 5 bases at V and 2 bases at J, with 15 bases between. Germline values: CDR1 SGHTA, CDR2 FQGTGA. This CDR3 spans 15 amino acids. For the CDR3, the DNA is TGTGCCAGCAGCCCCGTCGGGGGCCAACAAGAGACCCAGTACTTC. This encodes CASSPVGGQQETQYF.

This rearrangement joins TRBV30 to TRBJ2-3, with 9 bases that match TRBD2. The CDR3 spans 15 residues. CDR1 and CDR2 (germline): GTSNPN, SVGIG (reference sequence). V lost 4 bases to trimming and J lost 6 bases; unmatched junction nucleotides: 11. The CDR3 nucleotides read TGTGCCTGGAACCCCAGCGGGAGGTTGGGGGATACGCAGTATTTT. Protein product: CAWNPSGRLGDTQYF.

The chain carries TRBV7-9 and TRBJ2-7; either TRBD1 or TRBD2 may fit D (5 bases each). Germline assignment: CDR1 SEHNR and CDR2 FQNEAQ (reference sequence). This CDR3 spans 14 amino acids. With 4 bases removed from V and 2 bases from J, the gap between germline ends came to 12 bases. CDR3 coding DNA: TGTGCCAGCAGCTCCCCCGGGACCCCCTACGAGCAGTACTTC. This codes for CASSSPGTPYEQYF.

V gene TRBV5-4 combines with J gene TRBJ2-5, with 15 bases that match TRBD2. Germline lookup yields CDR1 SGHNT and CDR2 YYREEE (reference sequence). Germline trimming cut 0 bases from V and 2 bases from J; bases unmatched to any gene: 5. This CDR3 contains 18 residues. CDR3 protein: CASSLVGLAGGLQETQYF. CDR3 nucleotides: TGTGCCAGCAGCTTGGTAGGACTAGCGGGAGGGCTTCAAGAGACCCAGTACTTC.

In this sample, this clone turned up once. The chain has TRBV4-1 and TRBJ1-4; 9 bases line up with TRBD1. From germline, CDR1 is MGHRA and CDR2 YSYEKL. This CDR3 is 17 amino acids long. The V and J ends lost 4 bases and 6 bases, in that order; junction bases with no gene match: 12. CDR3 nucleotide sequence: TGCGCCAGCAGCCCGATCCTCCACAGGGGGCGCCATGAAAAACTGTTTTTT. Amino acid sequence: CASSPILHRGRHEKLFF.

About this clone itself: At the DNA level, this CDR3 is encoded by other sequences in the same sample as well. This chain joins TRBV27 and TRBJ2-7, with a possible D match to TRBD2 (5 bases). Germline V gives CDR1 MNHEY, CDR2 SMNVEV (reference sequence). V shed 3 bases and J shed 4 bases, with 10 bases lying between them. This CDR3 region has 13 residues. CDR3 residues: CASSFRGSYEQYF. The DNA of the CDR3 is TGTGCCAGCAGTTTTCGGGGATCGTACGAGCAGTACTTC.